Listed here is a single T cell receptor beta chain. Clones were read by immunoSEQ multiplex PCR, and TCRdb kept only the in-frame ones, dropping some. The sample records under 100,000 clones, roughly 77% being singletons. The data originate from a study of CD8 T cell repertoires and HIV-1 epitope variants. This TCR was recovered from a male donor with HIV. Input material: uncultured baseline CD8+ T cells from peripheral blood mononuclear cells (PBMCs).

The CDR3, as DNA: TGTGCCACCAGCAGAGATGGGGCCCTCTCTGGAAACACCATATATTTT. It yields the protein CATSRDGALSGNTIYF. The chain carries TRBV15 and TRBJ1-3; D is perhaps TRBD1 (5 bases). This CDR3 is built from 16 residues. Germline loops: CDR1 LNHNV, CDR2 YYDKDF (reference sequence). V was shortened by 0 bases and J by 0 bases, with 9 bases between the two germline ends.